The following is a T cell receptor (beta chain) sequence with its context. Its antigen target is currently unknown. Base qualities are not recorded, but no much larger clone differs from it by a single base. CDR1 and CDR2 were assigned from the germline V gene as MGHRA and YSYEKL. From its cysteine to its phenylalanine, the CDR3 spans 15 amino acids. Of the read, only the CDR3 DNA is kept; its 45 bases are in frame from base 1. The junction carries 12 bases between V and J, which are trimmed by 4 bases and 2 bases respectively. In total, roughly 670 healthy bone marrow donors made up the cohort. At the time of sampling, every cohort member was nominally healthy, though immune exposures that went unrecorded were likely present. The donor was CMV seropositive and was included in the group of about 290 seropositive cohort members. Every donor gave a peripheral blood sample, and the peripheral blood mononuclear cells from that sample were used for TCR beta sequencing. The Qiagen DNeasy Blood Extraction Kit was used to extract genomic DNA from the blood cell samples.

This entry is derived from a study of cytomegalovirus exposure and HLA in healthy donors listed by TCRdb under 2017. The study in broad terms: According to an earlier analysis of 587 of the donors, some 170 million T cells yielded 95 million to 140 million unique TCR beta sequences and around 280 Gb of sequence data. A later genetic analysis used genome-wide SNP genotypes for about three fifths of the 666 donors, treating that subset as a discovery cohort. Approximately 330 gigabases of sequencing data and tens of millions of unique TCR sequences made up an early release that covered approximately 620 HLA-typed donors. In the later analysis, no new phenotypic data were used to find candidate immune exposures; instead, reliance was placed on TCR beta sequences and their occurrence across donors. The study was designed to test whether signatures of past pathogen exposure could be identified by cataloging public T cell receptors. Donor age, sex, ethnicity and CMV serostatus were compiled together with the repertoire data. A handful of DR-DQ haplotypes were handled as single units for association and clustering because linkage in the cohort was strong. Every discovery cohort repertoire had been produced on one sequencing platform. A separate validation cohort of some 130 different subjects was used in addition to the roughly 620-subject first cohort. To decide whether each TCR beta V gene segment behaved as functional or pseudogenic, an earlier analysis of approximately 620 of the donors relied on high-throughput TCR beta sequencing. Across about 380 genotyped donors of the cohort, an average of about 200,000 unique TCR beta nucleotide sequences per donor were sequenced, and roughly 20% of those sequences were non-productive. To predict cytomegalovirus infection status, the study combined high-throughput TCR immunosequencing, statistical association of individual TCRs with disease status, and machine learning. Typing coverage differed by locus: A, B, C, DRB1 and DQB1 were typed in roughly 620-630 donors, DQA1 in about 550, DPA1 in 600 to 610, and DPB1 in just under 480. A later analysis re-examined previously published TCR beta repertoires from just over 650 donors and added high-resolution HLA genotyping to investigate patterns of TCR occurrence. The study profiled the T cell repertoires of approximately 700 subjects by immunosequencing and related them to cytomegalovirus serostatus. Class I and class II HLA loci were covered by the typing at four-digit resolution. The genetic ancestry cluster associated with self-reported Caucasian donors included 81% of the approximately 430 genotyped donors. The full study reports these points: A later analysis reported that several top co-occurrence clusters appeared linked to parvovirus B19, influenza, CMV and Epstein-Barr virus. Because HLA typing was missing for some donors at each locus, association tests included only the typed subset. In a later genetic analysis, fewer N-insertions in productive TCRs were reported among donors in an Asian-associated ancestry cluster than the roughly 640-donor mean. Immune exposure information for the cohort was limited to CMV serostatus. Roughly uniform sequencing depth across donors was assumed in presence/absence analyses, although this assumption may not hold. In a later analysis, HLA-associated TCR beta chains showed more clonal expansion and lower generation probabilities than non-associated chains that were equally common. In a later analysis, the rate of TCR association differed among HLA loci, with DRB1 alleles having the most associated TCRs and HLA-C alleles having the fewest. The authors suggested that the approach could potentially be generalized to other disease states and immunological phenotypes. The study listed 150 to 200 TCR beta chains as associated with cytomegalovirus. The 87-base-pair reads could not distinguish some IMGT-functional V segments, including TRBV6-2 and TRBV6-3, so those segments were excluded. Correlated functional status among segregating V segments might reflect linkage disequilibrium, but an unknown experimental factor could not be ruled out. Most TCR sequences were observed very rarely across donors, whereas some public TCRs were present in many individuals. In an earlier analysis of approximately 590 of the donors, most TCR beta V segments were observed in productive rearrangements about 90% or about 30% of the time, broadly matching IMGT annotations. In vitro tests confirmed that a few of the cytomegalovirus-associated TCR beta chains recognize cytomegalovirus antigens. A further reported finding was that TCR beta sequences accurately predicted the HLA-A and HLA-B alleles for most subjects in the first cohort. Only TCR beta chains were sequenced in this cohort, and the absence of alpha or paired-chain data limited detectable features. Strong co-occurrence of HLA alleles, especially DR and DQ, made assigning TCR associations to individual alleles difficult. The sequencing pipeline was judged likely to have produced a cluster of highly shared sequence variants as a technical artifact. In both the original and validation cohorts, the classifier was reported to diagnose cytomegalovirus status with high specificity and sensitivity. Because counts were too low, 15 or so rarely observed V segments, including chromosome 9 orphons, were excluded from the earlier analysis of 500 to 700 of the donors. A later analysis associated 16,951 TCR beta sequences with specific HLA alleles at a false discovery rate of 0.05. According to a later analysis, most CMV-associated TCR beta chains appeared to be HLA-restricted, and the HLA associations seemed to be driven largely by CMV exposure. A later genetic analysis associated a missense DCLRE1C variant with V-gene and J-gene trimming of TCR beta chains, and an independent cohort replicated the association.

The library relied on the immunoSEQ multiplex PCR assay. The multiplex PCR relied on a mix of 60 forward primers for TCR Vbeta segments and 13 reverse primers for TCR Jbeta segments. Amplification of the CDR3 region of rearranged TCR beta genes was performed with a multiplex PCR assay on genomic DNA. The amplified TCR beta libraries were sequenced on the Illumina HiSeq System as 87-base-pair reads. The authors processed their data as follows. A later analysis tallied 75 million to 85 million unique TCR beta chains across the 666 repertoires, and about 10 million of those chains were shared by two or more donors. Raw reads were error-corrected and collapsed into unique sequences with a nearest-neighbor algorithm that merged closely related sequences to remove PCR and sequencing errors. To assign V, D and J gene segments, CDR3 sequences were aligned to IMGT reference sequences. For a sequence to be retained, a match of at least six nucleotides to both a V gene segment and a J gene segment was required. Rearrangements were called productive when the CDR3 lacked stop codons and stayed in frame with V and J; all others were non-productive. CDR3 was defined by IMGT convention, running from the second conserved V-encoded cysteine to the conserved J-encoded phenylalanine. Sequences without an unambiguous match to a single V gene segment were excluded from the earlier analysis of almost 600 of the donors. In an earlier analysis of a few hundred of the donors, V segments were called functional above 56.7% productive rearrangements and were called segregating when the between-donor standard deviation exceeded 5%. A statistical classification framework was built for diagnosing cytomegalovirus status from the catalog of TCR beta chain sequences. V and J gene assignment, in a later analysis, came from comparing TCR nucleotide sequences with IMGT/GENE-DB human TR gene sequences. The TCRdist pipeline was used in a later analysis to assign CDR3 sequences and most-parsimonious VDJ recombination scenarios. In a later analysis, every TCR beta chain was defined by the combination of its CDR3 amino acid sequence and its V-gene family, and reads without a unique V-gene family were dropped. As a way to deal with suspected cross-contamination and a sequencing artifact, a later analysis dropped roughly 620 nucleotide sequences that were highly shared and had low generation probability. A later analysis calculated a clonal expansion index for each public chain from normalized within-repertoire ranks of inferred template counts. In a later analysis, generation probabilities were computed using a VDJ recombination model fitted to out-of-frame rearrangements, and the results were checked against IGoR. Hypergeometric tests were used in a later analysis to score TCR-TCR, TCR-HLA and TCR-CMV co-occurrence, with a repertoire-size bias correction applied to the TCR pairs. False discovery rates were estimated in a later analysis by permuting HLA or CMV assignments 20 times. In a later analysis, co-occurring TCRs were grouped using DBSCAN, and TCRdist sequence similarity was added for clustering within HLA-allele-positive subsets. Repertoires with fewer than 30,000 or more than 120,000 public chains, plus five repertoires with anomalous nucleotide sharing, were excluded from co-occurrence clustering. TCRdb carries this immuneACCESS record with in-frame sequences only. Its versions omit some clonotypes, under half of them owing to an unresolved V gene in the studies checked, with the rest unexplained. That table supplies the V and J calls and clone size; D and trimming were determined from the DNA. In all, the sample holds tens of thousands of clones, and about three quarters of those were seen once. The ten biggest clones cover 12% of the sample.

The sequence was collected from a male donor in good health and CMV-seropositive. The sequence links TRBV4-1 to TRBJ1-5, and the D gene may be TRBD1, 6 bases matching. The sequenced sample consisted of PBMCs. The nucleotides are TGCGCCAGCAGCCTAGGGGGTATGGGCAATCAGCCCCAGCATTTT. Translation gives CASSLGGMGNQPQHF.